This TCR beta chain was sequenced in a study of T cells in tuberculosis (dated by TCRdb to 2016 to 2018). General notes on the study: To characterize T cells specific for the mycobacterial lipid antigen glucose monomycolate (GMM), the study used CD1B tetramers together with high-throughput TCR immunosequencing.

On the study overall, not on this receptor specifically: T cells binding the CD1B-GMM tetramer with low affinity may have been missed by the stringent sort gate.

The germline V gene gives CDR1 as SGHDT and CDR2 as YYEEEE. Trimming takes 3 bases off V and 0 bases off J; junction bases not matched to a gene: 4. There are 15 amino acids in the CDR3, from cysteine to phenylalanine inclusive. Only CDR3 DNA remains: 45 bases, in frame from the first base. PBMC were thawed, rested overnight, stained with a GMM-loaded CD1B tetramer, a Live/Dead dye and anti-CD3, and then sorted on a FACS Aria II. CD1B tetramers were loaded with C32 glucose monomycolate purified from Rhodococcus equi. Before cryopreservation, the PBMC used for tetramer sorting had been depleted of CD14-expressing monocytes as part of a separate study. About 100,000 tetramer-negative cells were sorted from each donor and analyzed alongside the tetramer-positive cells. GMM-loaded CD1B tetramers were used to sort antigen-specific T cells from several healthy South African adults. On this clone itself: No base-level quality is on record; no much larger clone is a single base apart.

Because TCR-alpha and TCR-beta chains were sequenced unpaired, no chain pairing information was available. The immunoSEQ multiplex PCR assay was used to generate TCR libraries, with TCR-beta and/or TCR-alpha/delta assays applied to each sample. The Illumina high-throughput platform was used to sequence the amplified TCR libraries. The paper's processing steps were these. Clustering and dimensionality reduction were performed using pairwise TCRdist distances among GMM-specific receptors from ex vivo sorted or in vitro expanded T cells. Sequence motifs defined by gene usage and CDR3 content were checked for enrichment by comparing tetramer-positive and tetramer-negative populations. Here the immuneACCESS table is served through TCRdb, limited to in-frame sequences with V and J called. Missing clones are a known gap in these copies; in checked studies unresolved V genes cover under half, and the rest lacks a known reason. For V, J and clone size, that table is used; D and trimming come from the DNA. The sample has 88,000 or so clones on record, approximately 91% of them singletons. The top ten constitute less than 2.5% of the sample.

This TCR was sampled from an adult woman with latent tuberculosis. The sample was CD1b-GMM tetramer-negative cells sorted from PBMCs. In light of the paper, this sample's cell subset or site label describes: T cells not binding CD1B-GMM tetramer, sorted from same donor. The sequence links TRBV5-6 to TRBJ2-3; 7 of the junction bases match TRBD2. The sequenced DNA: TGTGCCAGCAGCTGGGGAGCGGGGAGCACAGATACGCAGTATTTT. Its amino acids are CASSWGAGSTDTQYF.